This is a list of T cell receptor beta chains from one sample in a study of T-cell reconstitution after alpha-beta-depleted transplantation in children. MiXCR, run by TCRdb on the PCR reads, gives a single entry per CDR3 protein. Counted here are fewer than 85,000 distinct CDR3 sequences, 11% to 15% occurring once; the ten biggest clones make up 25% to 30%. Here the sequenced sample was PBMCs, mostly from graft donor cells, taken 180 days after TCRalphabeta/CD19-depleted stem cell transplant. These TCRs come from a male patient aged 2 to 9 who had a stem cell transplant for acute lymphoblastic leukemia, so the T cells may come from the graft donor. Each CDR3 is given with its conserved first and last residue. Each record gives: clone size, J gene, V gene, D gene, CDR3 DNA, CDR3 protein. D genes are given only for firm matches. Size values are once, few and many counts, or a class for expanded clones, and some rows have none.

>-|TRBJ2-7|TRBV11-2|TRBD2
TGTGCCAGCAGCCTCCGGACTAGCGGGAGGGCCAAGCCACCCTACGAGCAGTACTTC
CASSLRTSGRAKPPYEQYF
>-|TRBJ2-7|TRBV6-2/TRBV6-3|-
TGTGCCAGCAGTTACTCGGTCCCCAAGGTAACGTACTTC
CASSYSVPKVTYF
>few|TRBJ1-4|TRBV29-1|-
TGCAGCGTTGGGCTGGGGTGGCGAGATGAAAAACTGTTTTTT
CSVGLGWRDEKLFF
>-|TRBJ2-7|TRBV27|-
TGTGCCAGCAGTTCCCGACCTTATTACGAGCAGTACTTC
CASSSRPYYEQYF
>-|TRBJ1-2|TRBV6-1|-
TGTGCCAGCAATCAACAGGGAGGGTATGGCTACACCTTC
CASNQQGGYGYTF
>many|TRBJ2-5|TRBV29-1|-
TGCAGCGTTGGTACCCAGTACTTC
CSVGTQYF
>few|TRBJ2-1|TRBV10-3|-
TGTGCCATCGGCGGACAATACAATGAGCAGTTCTTC
CAIGGQYNEQFF
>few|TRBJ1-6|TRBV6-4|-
TGTGCCAGCAGTTGGCAAGGATATAATTCACCCCTCCACTTT
CASSWQGYNSPLHF
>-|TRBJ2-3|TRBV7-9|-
TGTGCCAGCAGCTTAGGGCTCACCCCAGATACGCAGTATTTT
CASSLGLTPDTQYF
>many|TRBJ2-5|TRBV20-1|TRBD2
TGCAGTGCTGAACTAGCGGGAGAAGAGACCCAGTACTTC
CSAELAGEETQYF
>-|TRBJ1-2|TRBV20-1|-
TGCAGTGCGGGGGGGCTAAACTATGGCTACACCTTC
CSAGGLNYGYTF
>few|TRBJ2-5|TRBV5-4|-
TGTGCCAGCAGCTTGCAAGGTGTGAAAGAGACCCAGTACTTC
CASSLQGVKETQYF
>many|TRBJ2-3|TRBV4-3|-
TGCGCCAGCAGTTTCGGGTTAGACCTGTTCACAGATACGCAGTATTTT
CASSFGLDLFTDTQYF
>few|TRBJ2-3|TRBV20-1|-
TGCAGTGCCTCCAGGGCGGACACAGATACGCAGTATTTT
CSASRADTDTQYF
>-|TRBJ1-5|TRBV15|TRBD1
TGTGCCACCAGCAGAGATGTAGGGGGCCATCAGCCCCAGCATTTT
CATSRDVGGHQPQHF
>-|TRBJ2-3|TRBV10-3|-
TGTGCCATCAGTGCGGCTAGAGATACGCAGTATTTT
CAISAARDTQYF
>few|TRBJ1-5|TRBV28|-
TGTGCCAGCAGTCTACCTGGACAGCCTCAGCCCCAGCATTTT
CASSLPGQPQPQHF